The 4 T cell receptor beta chains below come from one sample, sequenced in a study of Graves' ophthalmopathy and Graves' hyperthyroidism. For repertoire sequencing, the TCR beta CDR3 regions were amplified from RNA transcripts. First-round RT-PCR with HTBI primers preceded a second-round multiplex PCR. TCRdb re-called the multiplex PCR reads through MiXCR, storing one row per CDR3 protein. The data contain approximately 500,000 distinct CDR3 sequences, under 15% of them singletons. The material sequenced was blood. The source is a woman aged 30 to 39 with Graves' ophthalmopathy.

Many counts were recorded for this clonotype. The J gene is TRBJ2-5, the V gene TRBV12-3 or TRBV12-4, with TRBD1 matching over 8 bases. The CDR3 length is 13 residues. With V trimmed by 7 bases and J by 4 bases, 5 bases remained unmatched. This CDR3 reads CASTSTGAETQYF. The CDR3 DNA reads TGTGCCAGCACTTCGACAGGGGCAGAGACCCAGTACTTC.

This clonotype occurred many times. The chain is built from TRBV28 and TRBJ2-5, with TRBD2 identical over 8 bases. CDR1 is MDHEN and CDR2 is SYDVKM in the germline V gene. The ends lost 4 bases at V and 5 bases at J; junction bases unmatched: 9. This CDR3 is 15 amino acids long. Here the CDR3 DNA reads TGTGCCAGCAGTTCCCGGACTAGCCTACTGGAGACCCAGTACTTC. Translated, it gives CASSSRTSLLETQYF. Filled out from reference TRBV28 and TRBJ2-5, the complete variable domain reads DVKVTQSSRYLVKRTGEKVFLECVQDMDHENMFWYRQDPGLGLRLIYFSYDVKMKEKGDIPEGYSVSREKKERFSLILESASTNQTSMYLCASSSRTSLLETQYFGPGTRLLVL.

This clonotype was seen ten or more times. The chain has TRBV11-2 and TRBJ2-1; tentatively, D is TRBD1 (6 bases). Trimming left V 0 bases short and J 4 bases short, with 10 bases between. The CDR3 extends over 15 amino acids. CDR1 and CDR2 from the germline V gene are SGHAT and FQNNGV. CDR3 nucleotides: TGTGCCAGCAGCTTAGAGACAGGTGAATACAATGAGCAGTTCTTC. This sequence encodes CASSLETGEYNEQFF.

The J gene is TRBJ2-2, the V gene TRBV11-2, with D tentatively TRBD1 (5 bases). This CDR3 is 15 amino acids long. CDR1 is SGHAT, CDR2 FQNNGV, per germline. V gave up 5 bases and J gave up 8 bases, with 18 bases separating them. The CDR3 spells CASSPGPIAGGELFF. CDR3 nucleotide sequence: TGTGCCAGCAGCCCCGGACCAATCGCAGGGGGGGAGCTGTTTTTT.